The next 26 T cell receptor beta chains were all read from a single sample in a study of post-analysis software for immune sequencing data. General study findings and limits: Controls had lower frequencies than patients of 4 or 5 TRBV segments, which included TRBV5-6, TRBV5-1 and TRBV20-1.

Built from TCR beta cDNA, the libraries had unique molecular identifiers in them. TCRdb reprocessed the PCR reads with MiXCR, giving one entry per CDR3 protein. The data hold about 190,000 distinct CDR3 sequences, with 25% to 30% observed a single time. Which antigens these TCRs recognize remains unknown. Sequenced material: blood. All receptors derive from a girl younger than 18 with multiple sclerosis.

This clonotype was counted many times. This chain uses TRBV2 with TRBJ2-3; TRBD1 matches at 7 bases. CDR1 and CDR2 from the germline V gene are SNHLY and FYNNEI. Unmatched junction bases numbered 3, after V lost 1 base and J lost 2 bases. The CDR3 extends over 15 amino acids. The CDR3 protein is CASSEGTGNTDTQYF. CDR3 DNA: TGTGCCAGCAGTGAAGGGACAGGCAACACAGATACGCAGTATTTT.

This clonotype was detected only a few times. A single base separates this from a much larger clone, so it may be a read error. The DNA of the CDR3 is TGTGCCATCAGTGACGGGACTAGCGTCAAAAACATTCAGTACTTC. Translation: CAISDGTSVKNIQYF. The chain links TRBV10-3 to TRBJ2-7, with 10 positions matching TRBD2. The J call may not be correct, given that the DNA end is closer to TRBJ2-4. The CDR3 is made up of 15 amino acids. Germline V lookup: CDR1 ENHRY, CDR2 SYGVKD.

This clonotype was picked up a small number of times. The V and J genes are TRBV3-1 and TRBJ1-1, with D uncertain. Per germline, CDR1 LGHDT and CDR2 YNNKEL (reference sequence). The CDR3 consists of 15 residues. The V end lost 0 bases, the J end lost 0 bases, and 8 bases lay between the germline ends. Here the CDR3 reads CASSQDVSLNTEAFF. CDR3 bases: TGTGCCAGCAGCCAAGACGTCAGCTTGAACACTGAAGCTTTCTTT.

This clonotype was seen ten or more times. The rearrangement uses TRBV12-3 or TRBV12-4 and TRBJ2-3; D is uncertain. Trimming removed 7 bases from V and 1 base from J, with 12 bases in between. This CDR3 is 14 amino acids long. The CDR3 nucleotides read TGTGCCAGCACCCCCGCCGGGCGCACAGATACGCAGTATTTT. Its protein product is CASTPAGRTDTQYF.

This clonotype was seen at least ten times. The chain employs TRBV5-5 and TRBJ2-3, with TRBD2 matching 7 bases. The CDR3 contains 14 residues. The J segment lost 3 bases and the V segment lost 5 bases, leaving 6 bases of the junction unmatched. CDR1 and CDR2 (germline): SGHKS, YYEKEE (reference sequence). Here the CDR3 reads CASSRLGGTDTQYF. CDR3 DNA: TGTGCCAGCAGTAGATTGGGGGGGACAGATACGCAGTATTTT.

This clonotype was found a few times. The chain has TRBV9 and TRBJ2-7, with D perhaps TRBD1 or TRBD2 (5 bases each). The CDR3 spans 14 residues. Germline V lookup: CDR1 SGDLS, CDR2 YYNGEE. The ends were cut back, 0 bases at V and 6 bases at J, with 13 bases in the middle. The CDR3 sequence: CASSVAGAPREQYF. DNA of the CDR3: TGTGCCAGCAGCGTAGCCGGGGCCCCTCGCGAGCAGTACTTC.

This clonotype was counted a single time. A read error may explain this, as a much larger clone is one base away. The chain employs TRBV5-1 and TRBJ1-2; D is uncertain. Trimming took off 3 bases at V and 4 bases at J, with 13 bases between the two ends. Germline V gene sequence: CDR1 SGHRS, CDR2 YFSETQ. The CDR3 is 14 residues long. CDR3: CASSWDRGSYGYTF. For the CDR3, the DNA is TGCGCCAGCAGCTGGGATCGGGGATCCTATGGCTACACCTTC. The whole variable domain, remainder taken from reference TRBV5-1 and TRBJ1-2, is KAGVTQTPRYLIKTRGQQVTLSCSPISGHRSVSWYQQTPGQGLQFLFEYFSETQRNKGNFPGRFSGRQFSNSRSEMNVSTLELGDSALYLCASSWDRGSYGYTFGSGTRLTVV.

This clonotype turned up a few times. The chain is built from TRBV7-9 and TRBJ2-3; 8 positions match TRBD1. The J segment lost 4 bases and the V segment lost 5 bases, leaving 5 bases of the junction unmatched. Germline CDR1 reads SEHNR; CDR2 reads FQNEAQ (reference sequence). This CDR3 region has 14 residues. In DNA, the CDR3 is TGTGCCAGCAGCGCCGGACAGGGCGCAGATACGCAGTATTTT. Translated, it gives CASSAGQGADTQYF.

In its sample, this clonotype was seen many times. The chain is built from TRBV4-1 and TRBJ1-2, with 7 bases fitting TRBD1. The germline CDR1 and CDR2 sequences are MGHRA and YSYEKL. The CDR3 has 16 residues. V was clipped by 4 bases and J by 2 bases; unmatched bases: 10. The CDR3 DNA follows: TGCGCCAGCAGCCGCATAACAGGGGTAGCGAACTATGGCTACACCTTC. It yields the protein CASSRITGVANYGYTF.

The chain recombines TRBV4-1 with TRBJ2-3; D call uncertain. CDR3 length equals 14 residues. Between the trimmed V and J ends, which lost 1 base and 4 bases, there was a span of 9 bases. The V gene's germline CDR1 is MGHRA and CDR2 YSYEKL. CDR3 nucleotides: TGCGCCAGCAGCCAAGTCAATTCCGCAGATACGCAGTATTTT. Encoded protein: CASSQVNSADTQYF.

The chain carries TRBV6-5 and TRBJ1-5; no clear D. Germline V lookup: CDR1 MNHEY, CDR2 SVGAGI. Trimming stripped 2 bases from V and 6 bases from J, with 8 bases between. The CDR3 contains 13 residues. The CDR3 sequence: CASSYGKGQPQHF. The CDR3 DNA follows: TGTGCCAGCAGTTACGGAAAAGGTCAGCCCCAGCATTTT.

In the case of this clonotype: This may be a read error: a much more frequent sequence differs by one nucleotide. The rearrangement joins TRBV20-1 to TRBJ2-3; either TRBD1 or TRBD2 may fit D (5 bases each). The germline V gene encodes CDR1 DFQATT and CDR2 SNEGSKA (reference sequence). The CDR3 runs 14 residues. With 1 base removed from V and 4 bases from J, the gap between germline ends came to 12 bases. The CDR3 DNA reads TGCAGTGCTAGAGCCCACGGGGACCCAGATACGCAGTATTTT. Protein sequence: CSARAHGDPDTQYF.

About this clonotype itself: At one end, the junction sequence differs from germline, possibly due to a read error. The CDR3 protein is CAGSPTGGEQYF. The CDR3 nucleotides read TGCGCCGGCAGCCCCACGGGGGGCGAGCAGTACTTC. The J gene is TRBJ2-7, the V gene TRBV5-1; 7 bases fit TRBD2. This CDR3 is built from 12 residues. Germline CDR1 and CDR2: SGHRS and YFSETQ.

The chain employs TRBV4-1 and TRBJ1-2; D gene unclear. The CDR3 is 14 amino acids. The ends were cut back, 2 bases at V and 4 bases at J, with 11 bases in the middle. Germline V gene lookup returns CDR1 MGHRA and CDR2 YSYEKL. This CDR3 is CASSQFLEGYGYTF. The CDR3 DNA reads TGCGCCAGCAGCCAATTCCTAGAAGGCTATGGCTACACCTTC.

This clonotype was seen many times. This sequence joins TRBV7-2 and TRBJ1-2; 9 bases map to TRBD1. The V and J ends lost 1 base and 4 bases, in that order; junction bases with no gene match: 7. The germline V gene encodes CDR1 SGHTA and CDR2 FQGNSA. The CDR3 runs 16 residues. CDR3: CASSLVSGQGRYGYTF. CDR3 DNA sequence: TGTGCCAGCAGCTTAGTATCGGGACAGGGACGCTATGGCTACACCTTC.

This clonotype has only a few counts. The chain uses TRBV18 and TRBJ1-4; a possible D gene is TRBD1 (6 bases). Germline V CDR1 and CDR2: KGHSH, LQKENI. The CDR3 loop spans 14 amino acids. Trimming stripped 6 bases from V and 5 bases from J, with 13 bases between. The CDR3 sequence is CASSLGQQNEKLFF. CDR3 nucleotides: TGTGCCAGCTCGCTCGGACAGCAGAATGAAAAACTGTTTTTT.

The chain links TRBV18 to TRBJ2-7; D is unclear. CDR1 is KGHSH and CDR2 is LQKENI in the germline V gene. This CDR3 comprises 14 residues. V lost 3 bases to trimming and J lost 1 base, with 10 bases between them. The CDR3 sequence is CASSPTPSSYEQYF. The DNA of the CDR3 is TGTGCCAGCTCACCTACACCGTCTTCCTACGAGCAGTACTTC.

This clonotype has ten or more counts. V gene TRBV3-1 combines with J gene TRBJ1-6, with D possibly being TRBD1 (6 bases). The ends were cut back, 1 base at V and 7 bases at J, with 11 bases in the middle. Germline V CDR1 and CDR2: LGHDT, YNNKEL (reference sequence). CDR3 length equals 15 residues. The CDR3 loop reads CASSQGTGLNSPLHF. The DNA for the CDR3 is TGTGCCAGCAGCCAAGGCACAGGGTTGAATTCACCCCTCCACTTT. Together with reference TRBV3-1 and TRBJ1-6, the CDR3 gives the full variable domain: DTAVSQTPKYLVTQMGNDKSIKCEQNLGHDTMYWYKQDSKKFLKIMFSYNNKELIINETVPNRFSPKSPDKAHLNLHINSLELGDSAVYFCASSQGTGLNSPLHFGNGTRLTVT.

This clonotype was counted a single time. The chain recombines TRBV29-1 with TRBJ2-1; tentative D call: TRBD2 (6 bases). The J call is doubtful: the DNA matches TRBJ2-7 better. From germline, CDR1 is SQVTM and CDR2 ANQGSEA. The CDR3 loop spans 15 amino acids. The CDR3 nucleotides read TGCAGCGTTGAAGATCGCTCCCCAGGGAGGTACGAGCAGTACTTC. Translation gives CSVEDRSPGRYEQYF.

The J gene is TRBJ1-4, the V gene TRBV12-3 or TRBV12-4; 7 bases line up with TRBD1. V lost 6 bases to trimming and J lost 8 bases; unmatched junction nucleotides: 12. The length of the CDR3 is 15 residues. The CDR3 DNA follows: TGTGCCAGCAGCCGACAGGGCCTATATTGGGAAAAACTGTTTTTT. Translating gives CASSRQGLYWEKLFF.

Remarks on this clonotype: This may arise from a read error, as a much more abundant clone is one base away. The CDR3 protein is CASRDSSYNEQYF. CDR3 in DNA: TGCGCCAGCCGGGACAGCTCCTACAATGAGCAGTACTTC. This chain uses TRBV5-1 with TRBJ2-1, with 7 positions matching TRBD1. With the DNA end fitting TRBJ2-7 better, the J assignment may be wrong. This CDR3 spans 13 amino acids. The V gene's germline CDR1 is SGHRS and CDR2 YFSETQ.

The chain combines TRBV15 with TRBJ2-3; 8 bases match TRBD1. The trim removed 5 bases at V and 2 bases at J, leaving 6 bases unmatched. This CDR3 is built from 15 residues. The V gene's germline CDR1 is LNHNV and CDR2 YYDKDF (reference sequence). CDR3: CATSSGQGLTDTQYF. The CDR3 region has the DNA TGTGCCACCAGCTCAGGACAGGGCCTCACAGATACGCAGTATTTT.

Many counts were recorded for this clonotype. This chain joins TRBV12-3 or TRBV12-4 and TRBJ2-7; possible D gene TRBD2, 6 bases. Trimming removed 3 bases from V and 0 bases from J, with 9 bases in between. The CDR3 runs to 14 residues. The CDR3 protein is CASSLGLSSYEQYF. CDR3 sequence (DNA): TGTGCCAGCAGTTTGGGACTTAGCTCCTACGAGCAGTACTTC.

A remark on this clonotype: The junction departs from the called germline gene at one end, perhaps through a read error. CDR3 DNA: TGTGCCGGCAGTCAGTGGACAGGCGAGACCCAGTACTTC. It yields the protein CAGSQWTGETQYF. The J gene is TRBJ2-5, the V gene TRBV27; 7 bases align to TRBD1. Germline loops: CDR1 MNHEY, CDR2 SMNVEV (reference sequence). This CDR3 spans 13 amino acids.

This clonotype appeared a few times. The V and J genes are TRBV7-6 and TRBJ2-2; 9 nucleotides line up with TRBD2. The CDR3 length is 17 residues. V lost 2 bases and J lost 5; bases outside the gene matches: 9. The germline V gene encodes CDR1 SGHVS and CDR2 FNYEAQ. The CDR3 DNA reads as TGTGCCAGCAGCTTAATCCTGGCGGGAGGGCCTACCGGGGAGCTGTTTTTT. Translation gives CASSLILAGGPTGELFF.

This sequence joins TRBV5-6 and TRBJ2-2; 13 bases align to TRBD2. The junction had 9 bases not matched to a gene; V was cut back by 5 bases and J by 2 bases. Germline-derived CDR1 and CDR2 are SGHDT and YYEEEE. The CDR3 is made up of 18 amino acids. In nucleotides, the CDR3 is TGTGCCAGCAGAGCTCCGGGACTAGCGGGACGAAACACCGGGGAGCTGTTTTTT. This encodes CASRAPGLAGRNTGELFF.